This T cell receptor beta chain came from a study of cytomegalovirus exposure and HLA in healthy donors. Whole-study context: The same platform was used for the roughly 120 validation repertoires as for the approximately 720 first-cohort repertoires, as reported in a later analysis.

Generated by immunoSEQ multiplex PCR, the TCRdb table keeps only in-frame clones and is missing some. The repertoire has more than 120,000 clones, about 91% of them found once; the top ten carry 4.5%. Only a few counts were recorded for this clone. Its antigen remains unknown. Germline-derived CDR1 and CDR2 are LNHDA and SQIVND (reference sequence). V shed 1 base and J shed 8 bases, with 14 bases lying between them. This CDR3 is built from 14 residues. Study findings and constraints: Cytomegalovirus association was assigned to about 180 TCR beta chains.

The sample comprised PBMCs. J is TRBJ1-2 and V is TRBV19; the D is unclear. The TCR comes from a young man in good health and CMV-seropositive. The CDR3 is CASSIAPGGLGYTF. The DNA of the CDR3 is TGTGCCAGTAGTATAGCCCCGGGAGGGTTGGGCTACACCTTC.